Many counts were recorded for the clone carrying this T cell receptor (beta chain). Using RNA transcripts as the source, TCR beta CDR3 regions were amplified. The study used the HTBI primer set for a first-round RT-PCR of the TCR CDR3. MiXCR, run by TCRdb on the multiplex PCR reads, gives a single entry per CDR3 protein. Of 300,000 to 400,000 distinct CDR3 sequences listed, roughly 20% are singletons. The CDR3 is made up of 15 amino acids. V lost 3 bases, J lost 2 bases, and 7 bases stayed unmatched. CDR1 is LGHDT and CDR2 is YNNKEL in the germline V gene (reference sequence). The data originate from a study of T cells in Graves' hyperthyroidism and ophthalmopathy.

Sequenced sample: blood. This clonotype was sampled from a woman aged 45 to 65 with Graves' hyperthyroidism. This chain uses TRBV3-1 with TRBJ2-7; 7 nucleotides agree with TRBD1. The CDR3 loop reads CASSQGTEDPYEQYF. The CDR3 DNA is TGTGCCAGCAGCCAGGGGACAGAAGATCCCTACGAGCAGTACTTC.